These 2 T cell receptor beta chains were all obtained from the same sample, sequenced in a study of blood T cell repertoires in COVID-19. Sequencing was performed with immunoSEQ multiplex PCR; in TCRdb, only in-frame clones are kept and a portion is missing. The table shows approximately 220,000 clones, with roughly 90% occurring only once. Sequencing was done on a sample of PBMCs or T cells enriched from blood (not recorded which). The receptors here all came from a man aged 25 to 40 who had been exposed to COVID-19.

This chain links TRBV30 with TRBJ1-6; TRBD1 matches at 8 bases. CDR3 length equals 16 residues. Germline assignment: CDR1 GTSNPN and CDR2 SVGIG (reference sequence). V was clipped by 2 bases and J by 3 bases; unmatched bases: 6. The CDR3 reads CAWSPQGAFYNSPLHF. The CDR3 coding sequence is TGTGCCTGGAGTCCCCAGGGGGCGTTCTATAATTCACCCCTCCACTTT.

The genes are TRBV7-2 and TRBJ2-3; D ambiguous. The CDR3 contains 15 residues. The germline V and J ends were trimmed by 4 bases and 0 bases, with 11 bases remaining between them. Germline CDR1 reads SGHTA; CDR2 reads FQGNSA. DNA of the CDR3: TGTGCCAGCAGCTCGAATCGGGTTAGCACAGATACGCAGTATTTT. This codes for CASSSNRVSTDTQYF.